This TCR beta chain originates from a study of beta chain features in type 1 diabetes. Study-wide points: People with Type 1 diabetes carried modestly yet significantly shorter TCRB CDR3s in all four CD4+ subsets.

TCRB transcripts that were expressed got sequenced, as all of the isolated RNA had been reverse transcribed. Libraries were prepared by immunoSEQ multiplex PCR; TCRdb keeps only in-frame clonotypes and omits some of them. This sample has 150,000 to 200,000 clones, with over 55% found just once. A note on this clone: Its antigen is currently unknown.

J gave up 2 bases and V 6 bases, and 9 bases lay outside the gene matches. This CDR3 has 15 amino acids. CDR1 SEHNR and CDR2 FQNEAQ come from the germline V gene (reference sequence). The clonotype was recovered from a man aged 25-40 years with type 1 diabetes. This chain connects TRBV7-9 to TRBJ2-7; 8 nucleotides agree with TRBD2. The material sequenced was naive CD4+ T cells from blood. CDR3 amino acids: CASSSQGLVAYEQYF. The CDR3 DNA reads TGTGCCAGCAGTTCACAGGGACTAGTGGCCTACGAGCAGTACTTC.